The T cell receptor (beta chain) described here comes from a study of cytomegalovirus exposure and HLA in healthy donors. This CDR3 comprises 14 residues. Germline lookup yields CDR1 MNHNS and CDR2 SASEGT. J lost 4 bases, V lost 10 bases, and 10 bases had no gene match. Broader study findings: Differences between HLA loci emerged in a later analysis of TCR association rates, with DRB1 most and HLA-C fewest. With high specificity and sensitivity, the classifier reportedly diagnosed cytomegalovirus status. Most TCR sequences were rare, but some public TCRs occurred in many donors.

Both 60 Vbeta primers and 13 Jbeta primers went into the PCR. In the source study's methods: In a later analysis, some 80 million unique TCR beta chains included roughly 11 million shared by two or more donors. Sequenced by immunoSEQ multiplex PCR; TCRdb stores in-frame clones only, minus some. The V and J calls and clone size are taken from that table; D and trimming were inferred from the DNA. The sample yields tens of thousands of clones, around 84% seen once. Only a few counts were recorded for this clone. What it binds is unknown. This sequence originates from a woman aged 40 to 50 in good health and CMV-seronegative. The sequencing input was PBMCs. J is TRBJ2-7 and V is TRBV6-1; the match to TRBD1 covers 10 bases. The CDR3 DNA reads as TGTGCCACGCGGGACAGGGGACGTAAATACGAGCAGTACTTC. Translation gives CATRDRGRKYEQYF.